This record concerns one TCR beta chain sequence. Its antigen is unknown. Treatment specified: some 20 received Ad26.COV2.S at low or high dose, single or two shots; 5 received placebo; per-sample allocation not given. Each sample was drawn 63 days after the first injection (of vaccine or placebo). At a Boston site, the person donating was an adult of 18-55 years. Profiled with immunoSEQ multiplex PCR; TCRdb holds only in-frame clones, not every one. The sample gives around 370,000 clones, roughly 84% of which show up once; about 3.5% is in the top ten. The data stem from a study of Ad26.COV2.S vaccination and SARS-CoV-2 variants. Study background: Participant was drawn from the COV1001 Ad26.COV2.S trial arm. In the study, Ad26.COV2.S was injected intramuscularly once, or twice 56 days apart. Notes on the study in general: Measurement of non-spike TCR breadth gave similar results in vaccine and placebo recipients.

This receptor was identified in a person aged 18-60 years who received the Ad26.COV2.S COVID-19 vaccine or a placebo. Sequences were derived from peripheral blood, sampled in a trial of Ad26.COV2.S vaccine versus placebo.

CDR3 loop: CSVEAGREADTQYF. In DNA form, the CDR3 reads TGCAGCGTTGAAGCGGGGCGGGAGGCAGATACGCAGTATTTT. The gene calls are TRBV29-1 and TRBJ2-3; TRBD2 agrees at 8 bases. The CDR3 contains 14 residues. V dropped 1 base and J dropped 4; count of bases not matched to a gene: 4. CDR1 is SQVTM, CDR2 ANQGSEA, per germline.